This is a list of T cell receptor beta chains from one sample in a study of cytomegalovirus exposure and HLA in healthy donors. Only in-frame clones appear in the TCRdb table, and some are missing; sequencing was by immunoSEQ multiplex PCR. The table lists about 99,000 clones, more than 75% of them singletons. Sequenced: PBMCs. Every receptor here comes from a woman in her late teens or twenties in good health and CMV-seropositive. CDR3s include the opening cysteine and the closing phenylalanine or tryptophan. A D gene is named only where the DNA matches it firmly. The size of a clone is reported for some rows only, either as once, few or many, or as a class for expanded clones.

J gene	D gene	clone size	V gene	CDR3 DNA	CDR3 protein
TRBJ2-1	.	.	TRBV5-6	TGTGCCAGCAGCAGGCGGGATGAGCAGTTCTTC	CASSRRDEQFF
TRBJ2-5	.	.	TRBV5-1	TGCGCCAGCAGCTTAACCACTAGGAGTCAAGAGACCCAGTACTTC	CASSLTTRSQETQYF
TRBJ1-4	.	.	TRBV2	TGTGCCAGCGGGGAGAATGAAAAACTGTTTTTT	CASGENEKLFF
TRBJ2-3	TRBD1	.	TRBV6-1	TGTGCCAGCAGGATAGGTGGACAGGGAACAGATACGCAGTATTTT	CASRIGGQGTDTQYF
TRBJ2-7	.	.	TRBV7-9	TGTGCCAGCAGCACCCTAGTTTGGGGCAACGAGCAGTACTTC	CASSTLVWGNEQYF
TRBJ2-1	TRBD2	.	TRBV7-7	TGTGCTAGCAGCTTAGGGGGTCTAGCGGGAGGGCCAGATGAGCAGTTCTTC	CASSLGGLAGGPDEQFF
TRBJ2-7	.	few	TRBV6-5	TGTGCCAGCAGGGAACACAGCTACGAGCAGTACTTC	CASREHSYEQYF
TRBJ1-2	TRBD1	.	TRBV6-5	TGTGCCAGCAGTCCTGGGACAGGAATGTTTTATGGCTACACCTTC	CASSPGTGMFYGYTF
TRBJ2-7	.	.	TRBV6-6	TGTGCCAGCAGTTACTCGACTGGCGAGCAGTACTTC	CASSYSTGEQYF
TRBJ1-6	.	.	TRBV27	TGTGCCAGCAGGCCCGGGGAGGGTATCGTTTCACCCCTCCACTTT	CASRPGEGIVSPLHF
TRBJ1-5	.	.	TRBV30	TGTGCCTGGTCTCAGGTTCCCAATCAGCCCCAGCATTTT	CAWSQVPNQPQHF
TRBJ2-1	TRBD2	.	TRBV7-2	TGTGCCAGCAGCTTAGACAGCGGGGCTAACAATGAGCAGTTCTTC	CASSLDSGANNEQFF
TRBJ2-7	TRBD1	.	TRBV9	TGTGCCAGCAGCGAGGGACAGGGGGCCTCCTACGAGCAGTACTTC	CASSEGQGASYEQYF
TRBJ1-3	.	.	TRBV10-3	TGTGCCATCGGGACATCTGGAAACACCATATATTTT	CAIGTSGNTIYF
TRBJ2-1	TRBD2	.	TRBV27	TGTGCCAGCAGCGGCGGGGGGTACAATGAGCAGTTCTTC	CASSGGGYNEQFF
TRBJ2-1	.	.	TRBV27	TGTGCCAGCAGTTTATCGGCCAGCTACAATGAGCAGTTCTTC	CASSLSASYNEQFF
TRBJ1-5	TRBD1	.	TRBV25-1	TGTGCCAGCAGTGAAGAGACAGGGCAGTACAATCAGCCCCAGCATTTT	CASSEETGQYNQPQHF
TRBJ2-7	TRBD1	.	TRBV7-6	TGTGCCAGCAGCTTCAGGACAGGATGGGACGAGCAGTACTTC	CASSFRTGWDEQYF
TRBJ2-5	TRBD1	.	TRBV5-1	TGCGCCAGCAGCACACAGGGGGCGCAGGAAGAGACCCAGTACTTC	CASSTQGAQEETQYF
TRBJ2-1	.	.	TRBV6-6	TGTGCCAGCAGTTACAGGAGTGATGAGCAGTTCTTC	CASSYRSDEQFF
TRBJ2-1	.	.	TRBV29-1	TGCAGCGTGGGAGGCCTCTGGGGGAAGCAGTTCTTC	CSVGGLWGKQFF
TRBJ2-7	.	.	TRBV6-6	TGTGCCATCCGGGGTACCTTAAAGCAGTACTTC	CAIRGTLKQYF
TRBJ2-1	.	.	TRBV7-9	TGTGCCAGCAGTCCCTCGGCTCTAGGGGCCGACAATGAGCAGTTCTTC	CASSPSALGADNEQFF
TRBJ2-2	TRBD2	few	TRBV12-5	TGTGCTAGTGGACGGACTAGCGGGGGGCCGAACACCGGGGAGCTGTTTTTT	CASGRTSGGPNTGELFF
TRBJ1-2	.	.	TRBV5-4	TGTGCCAGCAGCGGGCAGGGGACCCTATCCTATGGCTACACCTTC	CASSGQGTLSYGYTF
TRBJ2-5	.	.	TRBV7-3	TGTGCCAGCAGCTGGGGGCTGCAAGAGACCCAGTACTTC	CASSWGLQETQYF
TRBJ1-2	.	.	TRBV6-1	TGTGCCAGCAGTGAAGCAGGCACAGGATATGGCTACACCTTC	CASSEAGTGYGYTF
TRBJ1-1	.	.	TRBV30	TGTGCCTGGAGCAGTTGGGGCAGTAGGATGAACACTGAAGCTTTCTTT	CAWSSWGSRMNTEAFF
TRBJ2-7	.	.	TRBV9	TGTGCCAGCAGCGTAGTGGGCAGCTCCTACGAGCAGTACTTC	CASSVVGSSYEQYF
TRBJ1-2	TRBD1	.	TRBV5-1	TGCGCCAGCAGCTTCGCTCAGGGACAGTGGTATGGCTACACCTTC	CASSFAQGQWYGYTF
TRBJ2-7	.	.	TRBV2	TGTGCCAGCATAAAGAGGCCTTCGGCCTACGAGCAGTACTTC	CASIKRPSAYEQYF